The sequence of this T cell receptor (beta chain) was determined in a study of cytomegalovirus exposure and HLA in healthy donors. Germline V lookup: CDR1 SEHNR, CDR2 FQNEAQ (reference sequence). The length of the CDR3 is 15 residues. Trimming took 1 base from V and 7 from J; bases not matched to a gene: 4. The assay was immunoSEQ multiplex PCR, and TCRdb's table has in-frame clones only and misses some. The data contain more than 80,000 clones, roughly 96% of them seen just once; the ten biggest clones take up approximately 1.3%. Sequenced input: PBMCs. This chain connects TRBV7-9 to TRBJ2-7, with 13 positions matching TRBD2. The receptor comes from a woman aged 18-29 years in good health and CMV-seronegative. Here the CDR3 reads CASSLGTSGSLEQYF. The CDR3 coding sequence is TGTGCCAGCAGCTTAGGGACTAGCGGGAGTTTGGAGCAGTACTTC.